This T cell receptor beta chain was found in a study of control samples from healthy donors and cancer patients. This CDR3 has 14 amino acids. Trimming stripped 1 base from V and 8 bases from J, with 15 bases between. CDR1 and CDR2 from the germline V gene are SGHRS and YFSETQ. The table came from immunoSEQ multiplex PCR; TCRdb's copy has only in-frame clones and leaves some out. Of some 130,000 clones listed, approximately 90% are singletons. Specimen: blood. This receptor was identified in a man in his forties in good health. The rearrangement joins TRBV5-1 to TRBJ1-1; weak D call: TRBD1 (5 bases). CDR3 sequence reads: CASSLFQGGSEAFF. CDR3 coding DNA: TGCGCCAGCAGCTTGTTTCAGGGCGGTTCGGAAGCTTTCTTT. Variable domain in full (rest from reference TRBV5-1 and TRBJ1-1): KAGVTQTPRYLIKTRGQQVTLSCSPISGHRSVSWYQQTPGQGLQFLFEYFSETQRNKGNFPGRFSGRQFSNSRSEMNVSTLELGDSALYLCASSLFQGGSEAFFGQGTRLTVV.